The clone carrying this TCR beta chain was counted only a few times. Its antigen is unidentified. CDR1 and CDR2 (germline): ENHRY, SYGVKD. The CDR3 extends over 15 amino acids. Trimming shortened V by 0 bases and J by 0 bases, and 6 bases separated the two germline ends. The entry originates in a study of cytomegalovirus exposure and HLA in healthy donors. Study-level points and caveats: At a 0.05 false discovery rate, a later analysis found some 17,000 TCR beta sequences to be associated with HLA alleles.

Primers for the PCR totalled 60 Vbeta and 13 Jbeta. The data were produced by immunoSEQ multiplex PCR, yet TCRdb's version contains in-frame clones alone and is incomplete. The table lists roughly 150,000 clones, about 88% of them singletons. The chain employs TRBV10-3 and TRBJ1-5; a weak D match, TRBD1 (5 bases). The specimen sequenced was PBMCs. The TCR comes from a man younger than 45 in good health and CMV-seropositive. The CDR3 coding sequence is TGTGCCATCAGTGAGTCGACAGTTAGCAATCAGCCCCAGCATTTT. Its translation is CAISESTVSNQPQHF.